This T cell receptor (beta chain) was captured by sequencing in a study of blood T cells in healthy people across ages. Study outcomes and limitations: While age rose, TCR beta diversity per million T cells dropped in a roughly linear way.

Trimming cost V 2 bases and J 5 bases; bases outside gene matches: 4. This CDR3 contains 13 residues. In germline, CDR1 is DFQATT, CDR2 SNEGSKA (reference sequence). Next came a second PCR, run for roughly 6 to 11 cycles, which used a sample-barcoded 5' primer along with a J-beta primer mix. MiXCR, applied by TCRdb to the 5' RACE reads, yields one record per CDR3 protein. The profile shows about 800,000 distinct CDR3 sequences, 25% of them singletons. Comment on this clonotype: The antigen is unknown.

The same data also went into a second study, on T cells of mothers and their children.

Sequenced: blood. The rearrangement links TRBV20-1 to TRBJ2-5; 8 nucleotides align to TRBD2. The sequence was obtained from a boy between 10 and 17 years old in good health. CDR3 nucleotides: TGCAGTGCTAGAACGAGCGGGAGCGAGACCCAGTACTTC. Its translation is CSARTSGSETQYF.